The rows below give T cell receptor beta chains drawn from one sample of a study of identical twins. TCRdb independently ran MiXCR on the 5' RACE reads; one entry per CDR3 protein. The data contain approximately 500,000 distinct CDR3 sequences, roughly 24% of them singletons. Another study also made use of these data, one on T cells expressing NK-cell markers.

The sample was CD4+ T cells sorted from blood. The source of these receptors is a woman aged 18-29 years in good health. Both conserved end residues are part of each CDR3. Fields, in order: V gene, CDR3 protein.

v_call: TRBV4-3
cdr3_aa: CASSRQGADEQFF

v_call: TRBV5-1
cdr3_aa: CASSLLAGEGTQYF

v_call: TRBV12-3/TRBV12-4
cdr3_aa: CASSVTGGRSPLHF

v_call: TRBV12-3/TRBV12-4
cdr3_aa: CASAGGSGNTIYF

v_call: TRBV6-1
cdr3_aa: CASRGVGPGGETQYF

v_call: TRBV6-5
cdr3_aa: CASSNKGGSQNIQYF

v_call: TRBV7-9
cdr3_aa: CASSLRLRESSYEQYF

v_call: TRBV5-1
cdr3_aa: CASSGNRDSGDEQYF

v_call: TRBV12-3/TRBV12-4
cdr3_aa: CASSLAFGEYLGTEAFF

v_call: TRBV12-3/TRBV12-4
cdr3_aa: CASSLSYRGQETQYF

v_call: TRBV7-2
cdr3_aa: CASSPSVRAGANVLTF

v_call: TRBV20-1
cdr3_aa: CSASLAGVADTQYF

v_call: TRBV7-9
cdr3_aa: CASSLTGSEQFF

v_call: TRBV7-2
cdr3_aa: CASSPWVQLGHEQFF

v_call: TRBV20-1
cdr3_aa: CSLGRARDEQFF

v_call: TRBV6-1
cdr3_aa: CASRPPGGPYNEQFF